The 8 T cell receptor beta chains listed next were all sequenced from one sample in a study of blood T cell repertoires in COVID-19. Clones were read by immunoSEQ multiplex PCR, and TCRdb kept only the in-frame ones, dropping some. The profile shows 84,000 or so clones, around nine tenths of them singletons. The specimen was peripheral blood. The source of these receptors is a man between 60 and 75 years old with acute or convalescent COVID-19.

V and J are TRBV7-2 and TRBJ2-5; no clear D gene. Germline loops: CDR1 SGHTA, CDR2 FQGNSA. Deletions cut 1 base from V and 1 base from J, with 10 bases between. The CDR3 covers 15 residues. This CDR3 reads CASSLVESVQETQYF. Here the CDR3 DNA reads TGTGCCAGCAGCTTAGTCGAGTCGGTCCAAGAGACCCAGTACTTC.

This sequence joins TRBV15 and TRBJ1-1; maybe TRBD1 (5 bases). The V gene lost 1 base and the J gene lost 2 bases, with 11 bases spanning the gap. The CDR3 is 15 residues long. From germline, CDR1 is LNHNV and CDR2 YYDKDF (reference sequence). The CDR3 sequence is CATSRGGARNTEAFF. In DNA form, the CDR3 reads TGTGCCACCAGCAGAGGTGGGGCCCGAAACACTGAAGCTTTCTTT.

V and J are TRBV3-1 (or the pseudogene TRBV3-2) and TRBJ1-1; D possibly corresponds to TRBD1 (6 bases). V lost 3 bases, J lost 1 base, and 9 bases lay in between. The V gene's germline CDR1 is LGHDT and CDR2 YNNKEL (reference sequence). The CDR3 sequence is 14 residues long. Here the CDR3 reads CASSQGRGNTEAFF. In DNA form, the CDR3 reads TGTGCCAGCAGCCAGGGCAGGGGGAACACTGAAGCTTTCTTT.

This clone has a handful of counts. The V call is TRBV29-1, the J call TRBJ1-1; D is unresolved. The V end lost 6 bases, the J end lost 2 bases, and 19 bases lay between the germline ends. This CDR3 region has 15 residues. Germline V gene data show CDR1 as SQVTM and CDR2 as ANQGSEA. The DNA of the CDR3 is TGCAGCGTGAAACGTGCCGGGAATCAAAACACTGAAGCTTTCTTT. This encodes CSVKRAGNQNTEAFF.

The chain employs TRBV19 and TRBJ2-5; D is perhaps TRBD1 (5 bases). Germline V gene data show CDR1 as LNHDA and CDR2 as SQIVND (reference sequence). V was trimmed by 3 bases and J by 6 bases, leaving 11 bases between them. The CDR3 covers 13 residues. The CDR3 DNA follows: TGTGCCAGTAGTATGGACATGGGGCAGACCCAGTACTTC. This encodes CASSMDMGQTQYF. Full variable domain (outside the CDR3, taken from reference TRBV19 and TRBJ2-5): DGGITQSPKYLFRKEGQNVTLSCEQNLNHDAMYWYRQDPGQGLRLIYYSQIVNDFQKGDIAEGYSVSREKKESFPLTVTSAQKNPTAFYLCASSMDMGQTQYFGPGTRLLVL.

This rearrangement joins TRBV14 to TRBJ1-5, with TRBD1 matching 8 bases. With 7 bases clipped from V and 11 bases from J, the junction kept 16 bases outside the gene matches. The germline V gene encodes CDR1 SGHDN and CDR2 FVKESK. The CDR3 has 15 amino acids. In nucleotides, the CDR3 is TGTGCCAGCAAGACAGGGGTCCCTACGAGGGGGGCCCAGCATTTT. This sequence encodes CASKTGVPTRGAQHF.

The chain combines TRBV18 with TRBJ1-2, with a possible D match to TRBD1 (5 bases). This CDR3 is 14 amino acids long. Deletions cut 4 bases from V and 6 bases from J, with 15 bases between. Germline CDR1 KGHSH, CDR2 LQKENI. The CDR3 here is CASSLNGQRDGYTF. In DNA form, the CDR3 reads TGTGCCAGCTCACTCAATGGACAAAGGGATGGCTACACCTTC.

The chain carries TRBV10-2 and TRBJ2-7; possibly TRBD2 for D (5 bases). V dropped 2 bases and J dropped 7 bases, with 18 bases sitting between them. The V gene's germline CDR1 is WSHSY and CDR2 SAAADI. The CDR3 is made up of 15 amino acids. The CDR3 nucleotides read TGCGCCAGCAGTGAGCAACAGTTGACTACGATGGAGCAGTACTTC. This codes for CASSEQQLTTMEQYF.